Listed below are T cell receptor beta chains from one sample, sequenced in a study of CD8+CD57+ T cells in acquired aplastic anemia. TCRdb fed the reads into MiXCR, producing one record per CDR3 protein. The data contain hundreds of thousands of distinct CDR3 sequences, roughly 64% of them singletons. The specimen sequenced was sorted CD4+, CD8+, or CD8+CD57+ T cells (not recorded which) from PBMCs. These receptors were collected from a human donor in good health, serving as a control. Both conserved end residues are part of each CDR3. The order of the fields is J gene, V gene, clone size, D gene, CDR3 protein, CDR3 DNA. The D gene is left open where the match is weak. The size of a clone is reported for some rows only, either as once, few or many, or as a class for expanded clones.

>TRBJ2-7|TRBV2|.|.
CASSRQADAQYF
TGTGCCAGCAGCAGACAGGCTGACGCCCAGTACTTC
>TRBJ2-5|TRBV2|.|.
CASSGDRNEKLFFGNYF
.
>TRBJ2-7|TRBV5-8|.|.
CASSLGRWGYEQYF
TGCGCCAGCAGCTTGGGTCGGTGGGGCTACGAGCAGTACTTC
>TRBJ1-3|TRBV5-5|many|.
CASSLSSQGLSGNTIYF
TGTGCCAGCAGCTTATCCTCTCAGGGGCTCTCTGGAAACACCATATATTTT
>TRBJ1-1|TRBV7-6|.|TRBD1
CASSLETGRLSEAFF
TGTGCCAGCAGCTTAGAGACAGGGCGTTTATCTGAAGCTTTCTTT
>TRBJ2-7|TRBV7-8|.|TRBD1
CASSQTGGQYEQHYF
TGTGCCAGCAGCCAAACAGGGGGACAGTACGAGCAGCACTACTTC
>TRBJ1-5|TRBV7-2|.|.
CASNLGRPTRLNTF
TGTGCCAGCAACTTAGGAAGACCCACCCGCTTAAACACCTTT
>TRBJ1-6|TRBV7-2|.|.
CASSLRAHGTDYSPLHF
TGTGCCAGCAGCTTAAGGGCCCACGGGACGGATTATTCACCCCTCCACTTT
>TRBJ2-5|TRBV11-3|.|.
CASSATHAVAQETQYF
TGTGCCAGCAGCGCAACACACGCTGTGGCGCAAGAGACCCAGTACTTC
>TRBJ1-2|TRBV9|.|.
CASSLQGSSLGGYTF
TGTGCCAGCAGCCTCCAGGGGAGTAGTCTGGGTGGCTACACCTTC
>TRBJ1-5|TRBV19|few|.
CASTRQGDQPQHF
TGTGCCAGTACTCGGCAGGGAGATCAGCCCCAGCATTTT
>TRBJ1-5|TRBV5-1|.|.
CASGLGGGQPQHF
TGCGCCAGCGGCTTGGGGGGAGGTCAGCCCCAGCATTTT
>TRBJ1-1|TRBV5-6|.|.
CARSLLGRTEAFF
TGTGCCAGGAGTTTGCTAGGGCGAACTGAAGCTTTCTTT
>TRBJ1-6|TRBV7-9|.|TRBD1
CASSGAGGTNNSPLHF
TGTGCCAGCTCGGGGGCAGGGGGCACCAATAATTCACCCCTCCACTTT
>TRBJ2-3|TRBV7-2|.|.
CASSPIQFSGTDSQYF
TGCGCCAGCAGCCCAATACAATTTTCTGGCACAGATTCGCAGTATTTT
>TRBJ1-5|TRBV20-1|many|TRBD1
CSARTGFSNQPQHF
TGCAGTGCTAGGACAGGGTTTAGCAATCAGCCCCAGCATTTT
>TRBJ2-1|TRBV10-3|many|.
CAITSTGRGSNEQFF
TGTGCCATCACCTCTACAGGGAGGGGAAGCAATGAGCAGTTCTTC
>TRBJ2-1|TRBV7-2|.|TRBD1
CASSSWTGPYEQYEQFF
TGTGCCAGCAGCTCATGGACAGGACCCTACGAGCAGTACGAGCAGTTCTTC
>TRBJ2-5|TRBV25-1|.|TRBD2
CASSFSGDETQYF
TGTGCCAGCAGTTTTAGCGGGGATGAGACCCAGTACTTC
>TRBJ2-3|TRBV20-1|once|TRBD2
CSVLAGGPPDTQYF
TGCAGTGTCTTAGCGGGGGGGCCGCCAGATACGCAGTATTTT
>TRBJ1-1|TRBV2|many|.
CASSEAASSQTVTAFF
TGTGCCAGCAGTGAAGCAGCCAGTTCTCAAACAGTCACAGCTTTCTTT
>TRBJ1-1|TRBV19|few|TRBD1
CASSSSDRGTEAFF
TGTGCCAGTAGTTCTTCAGACAGGGGCACTGAAGCTTTCTTT
>TRBJ1-1|TRBV10-3|.|.
CAISGDETDLHTEAFF
TGTGCCATCAGCGGCGACGAGACAGACTTGCACACTGAAGCTTTCTTT
>TRBJ2-1|TRBV2|.|TRBD1
CASSMVRGQGNEQFF
TGTGCCAGCAGTATGGTCAGGGGGCAGGGGAATGAGCAGTTCTTC
>TRBJ2-7|TRBV12-3/TRBV12-4|.|TRBD1
CASTGAAGQAFRQYF
TGTGCCAGCACAGGAGCGGCAGGACAGGCCTTTCGGCAGTACTTC
>TRBJ1-6|TRBV5-1|.|.
CASSQDLRQSNSPLHF
TGCGCCAGCAGCCAAGATCTGAGACAGAGCAATTCACCCCTCCACTTT
>TRBJ2-3|TRBV7-2|.|TRBD2
CASSSAGLAGWYEQYF
TGTGCCAGCAGCTCCGCGGGACTAGCGGGGTGGTACGAGCAGTATTTT
>TRBJ2-5|TRBV6-6|many|.
CASSHRGRGETQYF
TGTGCCAGCAGTCACCGGGGGCGAGGAGAGACCCAGTACTTC
>TRBJ2-4|TRBV10-3|.|.
CAIGAGLNIQHF
TGTGCCATCGGAGCCGGCTTAAACATTCAGCACTTC
>TRBJ2-2|TRBV29-1|.|.
CSGRQGGTGELFF
TGCAGCGGGAGACAGGGAGGTACCGGGGAGCTGTTTTTT
>TRBJ2-1|TRBV3-2|few|.
CASSQSGGCVVEQFF
TGTGCCAGCAGCCAGAGCGGGGGCTGTGTCGTTGAGCAGTTCTTC
>TRBJ1-5|TRBV7-9|.|.
CASSLTTEGTQRSHF
TGTGCCAGCAGCTTAACAACGGAAGGTACTCAGCGTTCGCATTTT
>TRBJ2-7|TRBV7-9|few|TRBD1
CASSQGDSSYEQYF
TGTGCCAGCAGCCAAGGGGACAGCTCCTACGAGCAGTACTTC
>TRBJ1-1|TRBV6-1|once|.
CATAISPTGITEAFF
TGTGCCACCGCCATCTCACCCACAGGGATCACTGAAGCTTTCTTT
>TRBJ1-6|TRBV9|.|.
CASSVGQSPLHF
TGTGCCAGCAGCGTAGGTCAATCACCCCTCCACTTT
>TRBJ2-5|TRBV10-1|.|TRBD2
CASSESGGGEQETQYF
TGCGCCAGCAGTGAGTCCGGGGGGGGGGAGCAAGAGACCCAGTACTTC
>TRBJ2-7|TRBV15|.|.
CATSRVPRGTQQYF
TGTGCCACCAGCAGAGTTCCCCGGGGCACGCAGCAGTACTTC
>TRBJ1-2|TRBV7-2|.|.
CASSPDHGGYTFGTF
.
>TRBJ2-2|TRBV7-9|few|.
CASSQERLGGGELFF
TGTGCCAGCAGCCAAGAGCGGCTAGGGGGTGGGGAGCTGTTTTTT
>TRBJ1-2|TRBV5-1|.|.
CANSSGSSLGYGYTF
TGTGCCAACAGCTCCGGCAGTAGCCTTGGGTATGGCTACACCTTC
>TRBJ1-2|TRBV7-9|.|.
CASSFWGGTYGYTF
TGTGCCAGCAGCTTTTGGGGAGGGACCTATGGCTACACCTTC
>TRBJ2-7|TRBV11-1|.|.
CASSLGGWDEQYF
TGCGCCAGCAGCTTGGGCGGCTGGGACGAGCAGTACTTC
>TRBJ1-6|TRBV7-2|.|TRBD1
CASSSSQTGSDTQF
TGTGCCAGCAGCTCGAGCCAGACAGGGTCAGATACGCAGTTT
>TRBJ2-7|TRBV7-2|.|.
CASSRVAESSDEQF
TGTGCCAGCAGCCGAGTAGCGGAGAGCTCCGACGAGCAGTTC
>TRBJ2-1|TRBV11-1|.|TRBD2
CASSAPGLAEYNEQFF
TGTGCCAGCAGCGCCCCGGGACTAGCGGAGTACAATGAGCAGTTCTTC
>TRBJ2-1|TRBV7-3|.|.
CASSLNRTADEEFF
TGTGCCAGCAGCTTGAATCGCACGGCGGATGAGGAGTTCTTC
>TRBJ2-7|TRBV25-1|.|.
CASSVAGAPCGQYF
TGTGCCAGCAGTGTCGCGGGGGCGCCGTGCGGGCAGTACTTC
>TRBJ1-5|TRBV5-1|.|.
CASSVGIGPAF
TGTGCCAGCAGCGTAGGGATAGGACCGGCTTTT
>TRBJ2-5|TRBV20-1|.|.
CSARAGPRTETQYF
TGCAGTGCCAGAGCCGGGCCGAGGACTGAGACCCAGTACTTC
>TRBJ2-2|TRBV7-6|many|.
CASSIRTTPVTGELFF
TGTGCCAGCAGCATCCGGACTACCCCCGTCACCGGGGAGCTGTTTTTT
>TRBJ2-5|TRBV12-3/TRBV12-4|.|.
CASLLGQETQYF
TGTGCCAGCCTCCTGGGGCAAGAGACCCAGTACTTC
>TRBJ1-2|TRBV9|.|TRBD1
CASSAGQPNYGYNTF
TGTGCCAGCAGCGCGGGACAGCCCAACTATGGCTACAACACCTTC
>TRBJ1-6|TRBV7-9|.|.
CASSFGHGKSSSLHF
TGTGCCAGCAGCTTCGGTCACGGGAAGTCGTCATCCCTCCACTTT
>TRBJ2-7|TRBV6-5|.|TRBD1
CASHAGTGGAGGDYEQYF
TGTGCCAGCCATGCCGGGACAGGGGGCGCGGGGGGTGACTACGAGCAGTACTTC
>TRBJ1-3|TRBV7-3|.|.
CASSAGDTEAGNTIYF
TGTGCCAGTAGCGCGGGGGATACGGAGGCTGGAAACACCATATATTTT
>TRBJ1-1|TRBV11-3|.|.
CASSLRLGRTEAFF
TGTGCCAGCAGCCTGAGATTGGGGAGGACTGAAGCTTTCTTT